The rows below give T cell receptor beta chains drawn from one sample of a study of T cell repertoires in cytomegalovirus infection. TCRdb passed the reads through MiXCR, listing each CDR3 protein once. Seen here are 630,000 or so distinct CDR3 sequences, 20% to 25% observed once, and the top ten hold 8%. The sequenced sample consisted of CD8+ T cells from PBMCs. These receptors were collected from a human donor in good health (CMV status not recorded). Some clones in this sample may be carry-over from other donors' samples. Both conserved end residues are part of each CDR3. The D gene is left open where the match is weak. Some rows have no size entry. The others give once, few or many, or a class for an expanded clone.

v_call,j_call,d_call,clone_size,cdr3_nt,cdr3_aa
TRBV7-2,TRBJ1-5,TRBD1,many,TGTGCCAGCAGCTTAAGTGTCGGGACAGGGGGGTTCAATCAGCCCCAGCATTTT,CASSLSVGTGGFNQPQHF
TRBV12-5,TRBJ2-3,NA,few,TGTGCTAGTGGTTTAGAACAGGGTACAGATACGCAGTATTTT,CASGLEQGTDTQYF
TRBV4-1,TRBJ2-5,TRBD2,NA,TGCGCCAGCAGCCAAGAACCAGCGGGGGGAGGTGAGACCCAGTACTTC,CASSQEPAGGGETQYF
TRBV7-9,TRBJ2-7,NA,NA,TGTGCCAGCAGCTTAAGAATAAGCGGGTTACAGGCCTACGAGCAGTACTTC,CASSLRISGLQAYEQYF
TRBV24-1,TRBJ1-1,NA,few,TGTGCCACCAGTGAAGGGTCCGCTGAAGCTTTCTTT,CATSEGSAEAFF
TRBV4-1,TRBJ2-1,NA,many,TGCGCCAGCAGCCTTCGACTAGACGTCGTGGGGAATGAGCAGTTCTTC,CASSLRLDVVGNEQFF
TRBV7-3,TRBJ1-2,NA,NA,TGTGCCAGCAGCTACTATCCGGGACGCCCAGAAGATAACTATGGCTACACCTTC,CASSYYPGRPEDNYGYTF
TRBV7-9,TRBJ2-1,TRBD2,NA,TGTGCCAGCAGCTCTACAGCGTCGTGGACTAGCGGGGTTGGCGCTGAGCAGTTCTTC,CASSSTASWTSGVGAEQFF
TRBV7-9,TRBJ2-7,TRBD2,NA,TGTACCAGCAGCGACCGGGGGGGCCTCTCCGAGCAGTACTTC,CTSSDRGGLSEQYF
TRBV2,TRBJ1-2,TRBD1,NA,TGTGCCAACAAGGACAGGGGAAGCGGCTACACCTTC,CANKDRGSGYTF
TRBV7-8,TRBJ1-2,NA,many,TGTGCCAGCAGCTCCCTGGGTAGCAAGAGTCACTATGGCTACACCTTC,CASSSLGSKSHYGYTF
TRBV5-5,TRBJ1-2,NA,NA,TGTGCCAGCAGTTGGACAGATAATAACTATGGCTACACCTTC,CASSWTDNNYGYTF
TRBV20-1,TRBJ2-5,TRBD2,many,TGCAGTGCTAGAGCCGGACTAGCGGGGGGCGGCCCTCAAGAGACCCAGTACTTC,CSARAGLAGGGPQETQYF
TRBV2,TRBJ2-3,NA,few,TGTGCCAGCAGAGCCTTTCCTAGCCCAGATACGCAGTATTTT,CASRAFPSPDTQYF
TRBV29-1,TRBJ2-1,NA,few,TGCAGGACGAAGCGAGGGATGGAGCAGTTCTTC,CRTKRGMEQFF
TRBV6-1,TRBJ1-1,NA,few,TGTGCCAGCAGTAAGGGACACCTTATGGGGATGAACACTGAAGCTTTCTTT,CASSKGHLMGMNTEAFF
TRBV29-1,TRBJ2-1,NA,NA,TGTAGCGTTGAAGGCGGTCGTCGATTTAACAATGAGCAGTTCTTC,CSVEGGRRFNNEQFF
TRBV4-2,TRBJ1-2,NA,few,TGTGCCAGCAGCCAACCCATTGGGGGGGATGGCTACACCTTC,CASSQPIGGDGYTF
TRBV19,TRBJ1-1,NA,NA,TGTGCCAGTAGTATTGCGACAGCAGTTGAAGCTTTCTTT,CASSIATAVEAFF
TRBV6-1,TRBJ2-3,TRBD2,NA,TGTGCCAGCAGAGGGACTAGCGGGGGTAGCACAGATACGCAGTATTTT,CASRGTSGGSTDTQYF
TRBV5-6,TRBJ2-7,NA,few,TGTGCCAGCAGCTTGGCAGGGGGGGGCCTAGCTCGCTACGAGCAGTACTTC,CASSLAGGGLARYEQYF
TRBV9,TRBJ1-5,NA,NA,TGTGCCAGCAGCGTACGGGACACCAATCAGCCCCAGCATTTT,CASSVRDTNQPQHF
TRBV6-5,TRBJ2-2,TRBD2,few,TGTGCCAGCAGTTCCATTTCCGGGACTAGCGGGGAAGATTACACCGGGGAGCTGTTTTTT,CASSSISGTSGEDYTGELFF